One and the same sample provided the 18 T cell receptor beta chains below, sequenced in a study of identical twins. TCRdb independently ran MiXCR on the 5' RACE reads; one entry per CDR3 protein. This table holds roughly 220,000 distinct CDR3 sequences, over 5% found once. These data also formed part of another study, on T cells expressing NK-cell markers.

The sequenced sample was CD8+ T cells sorted from blood. The receptor set was obtained from a woman aged 18-29 years in good health.

V gene TRBV7-8 combines with J gene TRBJ2-3; D not certain. The germline gives CDR1 SGHVS, CDR2 FQNEAQ. The CDR3 contains 14 residues. Trimming took 11 bases from V and 0 from J, leaving 15 bases between them. The CDR3 sequence: CAPSRLSSTDTQYF. As DNA, the CDR3 is TGTGCCCCATCACGACTCTCTAGCACAGATACGCAGTATTTT.

This clonotype is medium-sized within its sample. This chain connects TRBV20-1 to TRBJ2-2; 14 nucleotides line up with TRBD2. The length of the CDR3 is 15 residues. CDR1 is DFQATT, CDR2 SNEGSKA, per germline (reference sequence). The ends lost 3 bases at V and 3 bases at J; junction bases unmatched: 0. CDR3 nucleotide sequence: TGCAGTGCTAGGACTAGCGGGAGGGACACCGGGGAGCTGTTTTTT. Its protein product is CSARTSGRDTGELFF.

This clonotype was picked up many times. V gene TRBV10-3 combines with J gene TRBJ2-3; D is uncertain. V lost 0 bases and J 2 bases, leaving 3 bases between the germline ends. Looked up from germline, CDR1 is ENHRY and CDR2 is SYGVKD. This CDR3 has 13 residues. In DNA form, the CDR3 reads TGTGCCATCAGTGAGTCTACCACAGATACGCAGTATTTT. Its protein product is CAISESTTDTQYF.

This chain connects TRBV14 to TRBJ2-6, with 7 positions matching TRBD1. From germline, CDR1 is SGHDN and CDR2 FVKESK. This CDR3 has 16 amino acids. After removal of 6 bases from V and 3 bases from J, the junction contained 8 bases not matched to a gene. The CDR3 reads CASRFTRDSGANVLTF. As DNA, the CDR3 is TGTGCCAGCAGGTTTACCCGGGACAGTGGGGCCAACGTCCTGACTTTC.

This clonotype was counted a few times. This chain uses TRBV7-9 with TRBJ2-6, with a tentative D call TRBD1 (5 bases). The CDR3 is made up of 16 amino acids. V was trimmed by 5 bases and J by 1 base, leaving 12 bases between them. The germline CDR1 and CDR2 sequences are SEHNR and FQNEAQ (reference sequence). DNA for the CDR3: TGTGCCAGCAGCACTGGGGCGAGATCTGGGGCCAACGTCCTGACTTTC. This gives the protein CASSTGARSGANVLTF.

CDR3 loop: CATSSLAGSGTETQYF. Here the CDR3 DNA reads TGTGCCACCAGCAGCCTCGCGGGGTCGGGGACAGAGACCCAGTACTTC. The chain couples TRBV15 to TRBJ2-5; D may be TRBD2 (6 bases). This CDR3 has 16 residues. The V gene lost 3 bases and the J gene lost 4 bases, with 18 bases spanning the gap. Germline V gene data show CDR1 as LNHNV and CDR2 as YYDKDF (reference sequence). The full variable domain, completed using reference TRBV15 and TRBJ2-5, is DAMVIQNPRYQVTQFGKPVTLSCSQTLNHNVMYWYQQKSSQAPKLLFHYYDKDFNNEADTPDNFQSRRPNTSFCFLDIRSPGLGDTAMYLCATSSLAGSGTETQYFGPGTRLLVL.

V and J are TRBV7-9 and TRBJ2-1; 8 nucleotides align to TRBD2. The CDR3 runs to 17 residues. V was pared by 7 bases and J by 0 bases, with 11 bases of the junction left unmatched. The V gene's germline CDR1 is SEHNR and CDR2 FQNEAQ (reference sequence). The CDR3 loop is CASIAGRGRCSYNEQFF. CDR3 DNA: TGTGCCAGCATCGCCGGGAGGGGACGTTGCTCCTACAATGAGCAGTTCTTC.

This clonotype has more than one count but fewer than ten. The junction does not match germline at one end; this may be a read error. The J gene is TRBJ2-7, the V gene TRBV7-9, with 7 bases identical to TRBD2. There are 13 residues in the CDR3. Germline CDR1 and CDR2: SEHNR and FQNEAQ (reference sequence). The CDR3 sequence is CASSSTSSSEQYF. As DNA, the CDR3 is TGTGCCAGCAGCTCGACTAGCTCCTCCGAGCAGTACTTC.

Only a few counts were recorded for this clonotype. The chain links TRBV27 to TRBJ2-2; 7 nucleotides line up with TRBD1. This CDR3 is built from 16 residues. J gave up 4 bases and V 6 bases, and 11 bases lay outside the gene matches. CDR1 is MNHEY and CDR2 is SMNVEV in the germline V gene (reference sequence). CDR3 sequence: CASSSRGGKSTGELFF. CDR3 DNA: TGTGCCAGCAGCTCCAGAGGGGGCAAAAGCACCGGGGAGCTGTTTTTT.

The table lists this clonotype with a few counts. V gene TRBV11-2 combines with J gene TRBJ2-7; TRBD1 matches at 9 bases. J lost 7 bases, V lost 11 bases, and 15 bases had no gene match. This CDR3 has 14 amino acids. Germline V CDR1 and CDR2: SGHAT, FQNNGV. The CDR3: CAGEPGQGVREQYF. As DNA, the CDR3 is TGTGCCGGCGAGCCGGGACAGGGAGTTCGGGAGCAGTACTTC.

This clonotype came up many times. The CDR3 coding sequence is TGCGCCAGCAGAGGGTTGGCCTACAATGAGCAGTTCTTC. Translation: CASRGLAYNEQFF. This rearrangement joins TRBV5-1 to TRBJ2-1; D ambiguous. Germline V gene data show CDR1 as SGHRS and CDR2 as YFSETQ. This CDR3 region has 13 residues. V lost 5 bases and J lost 2, with 8 bases in between.

At least ten counts were recorded for this clonotype. The chain is built from TRBV4-2 and TRBJ2-5, with D unresolved. Germline lookup yields CDR1 LGHNA and CDR2 YNFKEQ. Trimming cost V 4 bases and J 1 base, with 7 bases left between them. The CDR3 spans 13 residues. CDR3 coding DNA: TGTGCCAGCAGCCTCGCTTTCCAAGAGACCCAGTACTTC. Translation: CASSLAFQETQYF.

This clonotype has a handful of counts. The V and J genes are TRBV4-1 and TRBJ2-1; TRBD2 is a possible D gene (7 bases). Looked up from germline, CDR1 is MGHRA and CDR2 is YSYEKL. Deletions cut 1 base from V and 2 bases from J, with 15 bases between. The CDR3 contains 17 residues. The CDR3 protein is CASSQGPAGAAYNEQFF. The CDR3, as DNA: TGCGCCAGCAGCCAAGGACCGGCGGGGGCCGCCTACAATGAGCAGTTCTTC.

CDR3 sequence: CASSQSNYRGWNTGELFF. DNA for the CDR3: TGCGCCAGCAGCCAGTCCAACTACAGGGGATGGAACACCGGGGAGCTGTTTTTT. The chain links TRBV4-3 to TRBJ2-2; TRBD1 matches 7 bases. Germline CDR1 and CDR2: LGHNA and YSLEER. The CDR3 spans 18 residues. The trim removed 3 bases at V and 1 base at J, leaving 11 bases unmatched.

The rearrangement joins TRBV9 to TRBJ1-1; D perhaps matches TRBD1 (5 bases). Germline V gives CDR1 SGDLS, CDR2 YYNGEE. The CDR3 is 15 amino acids. Trimming took off 3 bases at V and 1 base at J, with 13 bases between the two ends. CDR3: CASSGAPGENTEAFF. In nucleotides, the CDR3 is TGTGCCAGCAGCGGAGCCCCGGGGGAGAACACTGAAGCTTTCTTT.

The table lists this clonotype with many counts. The chain joins TRBV12-3 or TRBV12-4 to TRBJ1-1; no firm D call. V shed 7 bases and J shed 12 bases, with 15 bases lying between them. This CDR3 spans 11 amino acids. This CDR3 reads CASTLSSSTFF. The CDR3 bases are TGTGCCAGCACCTTGTCCTCGAGTACTTTCTTT.

There are a few counts of this clonotype. V usage is TRBV7-9 and J usage is TRBJ2-5, with D possibly being TRBD1 (5 bases). Germline-derived CDR1 and CDR2 are SEHNR and FQNEAQ (reference sequence). CDR3 size: 14 residues. V lost 5 bases and J 5 bases, leaving 15 bases between the germline ends. CDR3 nucleotide sequence: TGTGCCAGCAGCACACAGGACCCCAGGGAGACCCAGTACTTC. Its translation is CASSTQDPRETQYF.

This rearrangement joins TRBV5-1 to TRBJ2-7, with unresolved D. CDR3 length equals 13 residues. V gave up 0 bases and J gave up 3 bases, with 7 bases separating them. CDR1 is SGHRS, CDR2 YFSETQ, per germline. Written as DNA, the CDR3 is TGCGCCAGCAGCTTGGAAACTAACTACGAGCAGTACTTC. Translated, it gives CASSLETNYEQYF.